This T cell receptor beta chain was sequenced in a study of long-term antiretroviral therapy in people with HIV. Study-wide results and caveats: ART adherence was not documented, and neither viral resistance nor therapy changes had any data. Dominating the repertoire at all time points were the clones that expanded before ART.

To note about this clone: The target antigen is unknown.

The assay used was immunoSEQ (version v3.0), run at survey level. Using immunoSEQ multiplex PCR, the repertoire was profiled, and TCRdb retains in-frame clones only, with some absent. The sample contains roughly 29,000 clones, 80% of which appear only once. Sequencing was performed on unsorted PBMCs, taken 0.3 years after starting antiretroviral therapy. The TCR originated in a man aged 40-55 years with HIV.

CDR3 region: CASSLYLDYNEQFF. CDR3 in DNA: TGTGCCAGCAGTTTATATTTGGATTACAATGAGCAGTTCTTC. The genes are TRBV27 and TRBJ2-1; no firm D call. CDR3 length: 14 residues. Trimming took off 1 base at V and 4 bases at J, with 8 bases between the two ends. Germline V gene sequence: CDR1 MNHEY, CDR2 SMNVEV (reference sequence).